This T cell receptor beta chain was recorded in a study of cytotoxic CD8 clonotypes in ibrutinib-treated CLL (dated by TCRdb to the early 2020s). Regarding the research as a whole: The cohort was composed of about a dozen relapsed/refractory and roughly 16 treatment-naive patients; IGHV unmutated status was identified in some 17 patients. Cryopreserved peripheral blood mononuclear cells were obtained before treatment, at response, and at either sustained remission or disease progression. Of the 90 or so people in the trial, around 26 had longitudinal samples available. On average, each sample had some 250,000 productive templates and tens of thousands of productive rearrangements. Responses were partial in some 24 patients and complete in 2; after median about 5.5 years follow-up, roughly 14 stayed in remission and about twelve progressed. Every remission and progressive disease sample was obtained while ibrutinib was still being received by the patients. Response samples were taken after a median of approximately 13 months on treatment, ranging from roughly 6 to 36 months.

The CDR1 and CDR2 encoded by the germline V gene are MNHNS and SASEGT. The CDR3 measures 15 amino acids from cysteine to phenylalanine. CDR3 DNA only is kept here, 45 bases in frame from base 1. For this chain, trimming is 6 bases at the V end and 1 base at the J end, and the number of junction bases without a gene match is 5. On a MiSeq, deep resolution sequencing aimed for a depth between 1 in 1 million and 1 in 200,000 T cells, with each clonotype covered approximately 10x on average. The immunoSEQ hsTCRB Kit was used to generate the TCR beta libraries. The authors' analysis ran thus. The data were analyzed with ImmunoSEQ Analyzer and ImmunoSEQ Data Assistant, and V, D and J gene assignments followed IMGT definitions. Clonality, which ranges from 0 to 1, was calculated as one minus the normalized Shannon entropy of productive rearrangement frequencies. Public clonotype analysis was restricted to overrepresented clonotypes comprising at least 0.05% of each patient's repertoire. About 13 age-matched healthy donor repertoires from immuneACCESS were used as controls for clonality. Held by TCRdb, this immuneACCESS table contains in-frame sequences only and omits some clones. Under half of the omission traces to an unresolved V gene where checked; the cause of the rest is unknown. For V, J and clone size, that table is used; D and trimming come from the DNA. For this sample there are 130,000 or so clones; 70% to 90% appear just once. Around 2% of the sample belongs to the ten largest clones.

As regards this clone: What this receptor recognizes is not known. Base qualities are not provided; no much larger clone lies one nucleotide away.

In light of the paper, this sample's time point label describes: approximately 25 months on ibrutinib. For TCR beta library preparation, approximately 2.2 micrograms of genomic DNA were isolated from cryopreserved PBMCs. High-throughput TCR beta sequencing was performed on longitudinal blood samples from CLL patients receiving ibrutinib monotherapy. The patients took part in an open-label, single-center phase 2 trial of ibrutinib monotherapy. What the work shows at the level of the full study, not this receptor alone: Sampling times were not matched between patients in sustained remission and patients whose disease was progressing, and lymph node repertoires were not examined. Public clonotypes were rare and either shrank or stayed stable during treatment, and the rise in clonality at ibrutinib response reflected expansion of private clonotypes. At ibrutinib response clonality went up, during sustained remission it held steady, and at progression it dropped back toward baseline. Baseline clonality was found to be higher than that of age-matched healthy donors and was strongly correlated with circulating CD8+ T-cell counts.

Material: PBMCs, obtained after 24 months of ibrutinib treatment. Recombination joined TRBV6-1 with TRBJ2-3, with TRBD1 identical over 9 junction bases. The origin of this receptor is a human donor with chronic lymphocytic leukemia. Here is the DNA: TGTGCCAGCAGCCGGGACAGGGTGGGCACAGATACGCAGTATTTT. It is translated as CASSRDRVGTDTQYF.